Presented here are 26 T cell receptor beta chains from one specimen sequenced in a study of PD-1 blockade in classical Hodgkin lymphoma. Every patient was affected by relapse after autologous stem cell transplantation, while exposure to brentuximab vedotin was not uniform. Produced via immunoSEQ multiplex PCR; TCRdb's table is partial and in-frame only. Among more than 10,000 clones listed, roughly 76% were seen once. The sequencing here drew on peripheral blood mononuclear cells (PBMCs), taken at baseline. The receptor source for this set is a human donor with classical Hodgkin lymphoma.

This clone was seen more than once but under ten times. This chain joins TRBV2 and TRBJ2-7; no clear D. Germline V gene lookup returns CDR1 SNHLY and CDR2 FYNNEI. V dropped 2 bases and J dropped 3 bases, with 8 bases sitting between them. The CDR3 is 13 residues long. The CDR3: CASSEPFNYEQYF. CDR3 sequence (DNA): TGTGCCAGCAGTGAACCGTTTAACTACGAGCAGTACTTC.

The CDR3 DNA reads TGTGCCAGCAGACGGTCTAGCGGGATGGGCGAGCAGTTCTTC. Translation gives CASRRSSGMGEQFF. The chain links TRBV6-1 to TRBJ2-1; 9 bases line up with TRBD2. The CDR3 sequence is 14 residues long. Germline lookup yields CDR1 MNHNS and CDR2 SASEGT. V dropped 6 bases and J dropped 10; count of bases not matched to a gene: 10.

Written as DNA, the CDR3 is TGTGCCAGTAGTATCGGAGGCGGGGTAATTGGAGCGCCCCAGCATTTT. This sequence encodes CASSIGGGVIGAPQHF. This chain links TRBV19 with TRBJ1-5, with unresolved D. CDR3 length: 16 amino acids. The germline V gene encodes CDR1 LNHDA and CDR2 SQIVND (reference sequence). V was trimmed by 3 bases and J by 9 bases, leaving 21 bases between them.

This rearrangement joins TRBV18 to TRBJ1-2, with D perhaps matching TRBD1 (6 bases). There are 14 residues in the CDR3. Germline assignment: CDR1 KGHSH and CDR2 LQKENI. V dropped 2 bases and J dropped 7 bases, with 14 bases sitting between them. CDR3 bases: TGTGCCAGCTCACCAGTCGGGCAGACAGGTGGCTACACCTTC. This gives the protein CASSPVGQTGGYTF.

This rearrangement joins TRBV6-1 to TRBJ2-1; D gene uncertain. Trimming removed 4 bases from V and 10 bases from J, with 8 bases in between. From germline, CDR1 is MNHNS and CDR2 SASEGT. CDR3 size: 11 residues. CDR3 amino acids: CASSASQEQFF. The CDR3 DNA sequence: TGTGCCAGCAGTGCCAGCCAGGAGCAGTTCTTC.

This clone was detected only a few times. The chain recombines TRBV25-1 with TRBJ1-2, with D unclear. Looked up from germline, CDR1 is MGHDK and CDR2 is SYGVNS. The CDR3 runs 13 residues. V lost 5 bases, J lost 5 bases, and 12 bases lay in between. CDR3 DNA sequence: TGTGCCAGCAGTCCCGGACTGAAATATGGCTACACCTTC. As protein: CASSPGLKYGYTF.

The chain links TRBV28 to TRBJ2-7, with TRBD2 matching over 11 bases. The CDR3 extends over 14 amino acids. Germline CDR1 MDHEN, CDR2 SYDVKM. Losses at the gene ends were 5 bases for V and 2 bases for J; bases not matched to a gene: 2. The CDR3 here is CASSRLAGTYEQYF. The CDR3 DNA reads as TGTGCCAGCAGTCGACTAGCGGGAACCTACGAGCAGTACTTC.

In nucleotides, the CDR3 is TGCGCCAGCGGGGACAGGGGGCCTTTGAGTGAGCAGTTCTTC. Amino acid sequence: CASGDRGPLSEQFF. The chain carries TRBV5-1 and TRBJ2-1; TRBD1 aligns across 12 bases. The CDR3 has 14 amino acids. V shed 7 bases and J 9 bases; nucleotides not matched to a gene: 8. Germline V gene data show CDR1 as SGHRS and CDR2 as YFSETQ.

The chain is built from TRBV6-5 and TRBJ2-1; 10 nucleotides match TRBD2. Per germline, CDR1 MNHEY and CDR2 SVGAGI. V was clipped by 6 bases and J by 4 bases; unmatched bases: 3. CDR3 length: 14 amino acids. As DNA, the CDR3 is TGTGCCAGCAGAAAACTAGCGGGGTACAATGAGCAGTTCTTC. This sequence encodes CASRKLAGYNEQFF.

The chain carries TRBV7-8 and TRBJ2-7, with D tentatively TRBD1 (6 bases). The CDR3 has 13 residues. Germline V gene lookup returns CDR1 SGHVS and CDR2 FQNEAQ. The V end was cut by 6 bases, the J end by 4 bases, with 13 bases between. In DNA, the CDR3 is TGTGCCAGCAGGAAGATGACAGGATACGAGCAGTACTTC. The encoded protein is CASRKMTGYEQYF.

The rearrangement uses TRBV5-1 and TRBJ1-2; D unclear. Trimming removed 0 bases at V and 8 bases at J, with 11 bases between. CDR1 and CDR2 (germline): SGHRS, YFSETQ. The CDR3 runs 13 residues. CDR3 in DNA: TGCGCCAGCAGCTTGGACCTTGCAGAGGGCTACACCTTC. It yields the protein CASSLDLAEGYTF.

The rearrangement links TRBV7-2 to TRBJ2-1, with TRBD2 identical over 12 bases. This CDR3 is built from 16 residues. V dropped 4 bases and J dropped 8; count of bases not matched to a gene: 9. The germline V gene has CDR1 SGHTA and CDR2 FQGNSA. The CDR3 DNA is TGTGCCAGCAGCTCATCGACTAGCGGGAGCATACATGAGCAGTTCTTC. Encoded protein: CASSSSTSGSIHEQFF.

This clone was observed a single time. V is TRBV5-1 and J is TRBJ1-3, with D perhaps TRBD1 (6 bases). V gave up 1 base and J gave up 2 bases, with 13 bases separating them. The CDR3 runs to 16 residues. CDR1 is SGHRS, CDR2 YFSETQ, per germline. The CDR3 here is CASSLQPGDAGNTIYF. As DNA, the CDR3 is TGCGCCAGCAGCTTGCAGCCAGGGGACGCTGGAAACACCATATATTTT. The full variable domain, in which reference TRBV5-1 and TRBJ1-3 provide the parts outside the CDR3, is KAGVTQTPRYLIKTRGQQVTLSCSPISGHRSVSWYQQTPGQGLQFLFEYFSETQRNKGNFPGRFSGRQFSNSRSEMNVSTLELGDSALYLCASSLQPGDAGNTIYFGEGSWLTVV.

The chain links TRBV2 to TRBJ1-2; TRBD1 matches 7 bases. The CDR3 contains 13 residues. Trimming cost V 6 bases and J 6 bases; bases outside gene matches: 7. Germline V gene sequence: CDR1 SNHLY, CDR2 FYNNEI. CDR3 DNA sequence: TGTGCCAGCAGCCCAGACAGGGTGCATGGCTACACCTTC. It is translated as CASSPDRVHGYTF.

CDR3 DNA sequence: TGTGCCAGCAGCTTACACAGCTGGGGGGAGGATACGCAGTATTTT. Its translation: CASSLHSWGEDTQYF. The chain uses TRBV5-4 and TRBJ2-3; D is perhaps TRBD2 (6 bases). The CDR3 length is 15 residues. The germline gives CDR1 SGHNT, CDR2 YYREEE (reference sequence). V lost 2 bases to trimming and J lost 6 bases, with 16 bases between them.

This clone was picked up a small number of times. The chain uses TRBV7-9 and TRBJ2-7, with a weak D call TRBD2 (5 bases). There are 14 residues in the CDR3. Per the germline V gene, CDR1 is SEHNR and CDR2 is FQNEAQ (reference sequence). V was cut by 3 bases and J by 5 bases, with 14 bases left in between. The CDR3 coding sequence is TGTGCCAGCAGCTTTGGGGAGCTGAGGAACGAGCAGTACTTC. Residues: CASSFGELRNEQYF. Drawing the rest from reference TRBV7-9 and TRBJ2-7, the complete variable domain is DTGVSQNPRHKITKRGQNVTFRCDPISEHNRLYWYRQTLGQGPEFLTYFQNEAQLEKSRLLSDRFSAERPKGSFSTLEIQRTEQGDSAMYLCASSFGELRNEQYFGPGTRLTVT.

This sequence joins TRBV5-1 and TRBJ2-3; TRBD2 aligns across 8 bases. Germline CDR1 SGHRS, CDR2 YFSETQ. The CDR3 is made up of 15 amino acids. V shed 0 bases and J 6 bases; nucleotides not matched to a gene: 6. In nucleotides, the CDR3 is TGCGCCAGCAGCTTGGGGGGGACTAGGGGCGATACGCAGTATTTT. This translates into CASSLGGTRGDTQYF.

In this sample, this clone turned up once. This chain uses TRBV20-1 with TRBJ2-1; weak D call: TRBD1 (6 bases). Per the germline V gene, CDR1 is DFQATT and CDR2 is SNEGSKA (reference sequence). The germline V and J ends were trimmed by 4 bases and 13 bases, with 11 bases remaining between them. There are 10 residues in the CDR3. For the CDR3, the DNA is TGCAGTGCTAAACAGACAGGACAGTTCTTC. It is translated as CSAKQTGQFF.

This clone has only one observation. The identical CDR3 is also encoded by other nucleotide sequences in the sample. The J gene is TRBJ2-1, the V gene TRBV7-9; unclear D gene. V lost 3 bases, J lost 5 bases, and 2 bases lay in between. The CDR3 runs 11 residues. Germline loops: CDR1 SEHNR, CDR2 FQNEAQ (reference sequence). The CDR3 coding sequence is TGTGCCAGCAGCTTGAACAATGAGCAGTTCTTC. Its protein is CASSLNNEQFF.

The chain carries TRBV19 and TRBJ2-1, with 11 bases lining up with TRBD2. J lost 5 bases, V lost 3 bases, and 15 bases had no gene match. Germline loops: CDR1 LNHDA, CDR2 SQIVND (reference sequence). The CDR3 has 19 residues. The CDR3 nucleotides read TGTGCCAGTAGTATCAGGACAGGCCCTTCTAGCGGGAGGAACAATGAGCAGTTCTTC. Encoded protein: CASSIRTGPSSGRNNEQFF.

For the CDR3, the DNA is TGTGCCAGCAGCTTGGGTACGGGGTTCTCTGGAAACACCATATATTTT. Its protein is CASSLGTGFSGNTIYF. This chain connects TRBV5-5 to TRBJ1-3; D gene ambiguous. CDR3 size: 16 residues. Trimming stripped 0 bases from V and 0 bases from J, with 10 bases between. Germline CDR1 and CDR2: SGHKS and YYEKEE (reference sequence).

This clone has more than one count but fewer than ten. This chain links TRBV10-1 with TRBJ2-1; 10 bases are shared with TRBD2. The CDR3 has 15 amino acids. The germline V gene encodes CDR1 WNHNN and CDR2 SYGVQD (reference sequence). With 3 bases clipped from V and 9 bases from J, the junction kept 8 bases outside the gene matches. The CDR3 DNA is TGCGCCAGCAGTGATCGAGCGGGAGGGCCTTTTGAGCAGTTCTTC. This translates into CASSDRAGGPFEQFF.

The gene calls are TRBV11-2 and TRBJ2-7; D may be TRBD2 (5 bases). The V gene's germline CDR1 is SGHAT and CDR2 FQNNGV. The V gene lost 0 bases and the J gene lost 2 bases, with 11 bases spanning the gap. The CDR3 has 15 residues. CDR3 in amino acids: CASSLDGRDTYEQYF. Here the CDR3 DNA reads TGTGCCAGCAGCTTAGACGGACGGGATACCTACGAGCAGTACTTC.

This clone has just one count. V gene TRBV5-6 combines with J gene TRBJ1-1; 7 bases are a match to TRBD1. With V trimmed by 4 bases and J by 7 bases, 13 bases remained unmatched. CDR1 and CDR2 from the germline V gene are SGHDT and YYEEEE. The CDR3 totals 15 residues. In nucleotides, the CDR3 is TGTGCCAGCAGCCCGCCGACAGGGCTTAGGGTTGAAGCTTTCTTT. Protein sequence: CASSPPTGLRVEAFF. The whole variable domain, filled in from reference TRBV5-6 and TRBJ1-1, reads DAGVTQSPTHLIKTRGQQVTLRCSPKSGHDTVSWYQQALGQGPQFIFQYYEEEERQRGNFPDRFSGHQFPNYSSELNVNALLLGDSALYLCASSPPTGLRVEAFFGQGTRLTVV.

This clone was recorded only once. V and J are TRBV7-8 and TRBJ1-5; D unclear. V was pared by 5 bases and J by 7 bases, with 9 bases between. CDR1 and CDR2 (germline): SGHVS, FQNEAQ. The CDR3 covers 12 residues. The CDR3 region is CASSLTWQPQHF. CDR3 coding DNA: TGTGCCAGCAGCCTGACTTGGCAGCCCCAGCATTTT.

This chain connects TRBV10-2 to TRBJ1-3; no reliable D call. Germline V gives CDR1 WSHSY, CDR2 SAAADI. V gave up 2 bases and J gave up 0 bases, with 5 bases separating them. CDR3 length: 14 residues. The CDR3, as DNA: TGCGCCAGCAGTGAGGCCTTCTCTGGAAACACCATATATTTT. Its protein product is CASSEAFSGNTIYF.